Listed below are T cell receptor beta chains from one sample, sequenced in a study of blood T cell repertoires in COVID-19. Only in-frame clones appear in the TCRdb table, and some are missing; sequencing was by immunoSEQ multiplex PCR. The sample has more than 300,000 clones; 80% to 90% are singletons. Sequencing was done on a sample of peripheral blood. These receptors were taken from a woman aged 25-40 years with COVID-19, enrolled during active disease. The CDR3 runs from the conserved cysteine through the conserved F or W. The order of the fields is clone size, V gene, D gene, J gene, CDR3 protein, CDR3 DNA. The D gene is left open where the match is weak. Not all rows give a size; the values are once, few, many and, for expanded clones, a class.

size: .
V: TRBV6-5
D: TRBD1
J: TRBJ2-7
CDR3: CANEGAGRYEQYF
DNA: TGTGCCAACGAGGGGGCAGGGCGATACGAGCAGTACTTC

size: .
V: TRBV6-1
D: .
J: TRBJ1-1
CDR3: CASSDRAMNTEAFF
DNA: TGTGCCAGCAGTGACAGGGCCATGAACACTGAAGCTTTCTTT

size: .
V: TRBV24-1
D: .
J: TRBJ1-2
CDR3: CATSAGGTNYGYTF
DNA: TGTGCCACCAGTGCTGGAGGGACCAACTATGGCTACACCTTC

size: .
V: TRBV27
D: TRBD1
J: TRBJ1-5
CDR3: CASSFKGAGQPQHF
DNA: TGTGCCAGCAGCTTTAAGGGGGCAGGGCAGCCCCAGCATTTT

size: .
V: TRBV6-6
D: TRBD2
J: TRBJ2-1
CDR3: CASSLRGTSFHNEQFF
DNA: TGTGCCAGCAGTCTACGGGGGACTAGCTTCCACAATGAGCAGTTCTTC

size: .
V: TRBV5-1
D: TRBD1
J: TRBJ1-4
CDR3: CASSLQGAGEKLFF
DNA: TGCGCCAGCAGCCTACAGGGGGCGGGGGAAAAACTGTTTTTT

size: .
V: TRBV4-1
D: TRBD1
J: TRBJ2-7
CDR3: CASSQIPGTGLGEQYF
DNA: TGCGCCAGCAGCCAAATCCCCGGGACAGGTTTAGGCGAGCAGTACTTC

size: .
V: TRBV5-4
D: .
J: TRBJ1-1
CDR3: CASSLGQVNTEAFF
DNA: TGTGCCAGCAGCTTGGGGCAGGTTAACACTGAAGCTTTCTTT

size: .
V: TRBV11-2
D: TRBD2
J: TRBJ2-1
CDR3: CASSASAGGRNEQFF
DNA: TGTGCCAGCAGCGCCTCAGCGGGGGGCAGGAATGAGCAGTTCTTC

size: once
V: TRBV15
D: TRBD2
J: TRBJ2-5
CDR3: CATSRGTSGPETQYF
DNA: TGTGCCACCAGCAGAGGGACTAGCGGGCCCGAGACCCAGTACTTC

size: .
V: TRBV28
D: .
J: TRBJ1-1
CDR3: CASSLLVVNTEAFF
DNA: TGTGCCAGCAGTTTGTTAGTAGTGAACACTGAAGCTTTCTTT

size: .
V: TRBV5-8
D: .
J: TRBJ1-5
CDR3: CASSFSGAGGPQHF
DNA: TGTGCCAGCAGCTTCTCAGGTGCGGGTGGGCCCCAGCATTTT

size: .
V: TRBV10-3
D: TRBD1
J: TRBJ1-2
CDR3: CAISEPATGLSDGYTF
DNA: TGTGCCATCAGTGAGCCGGCGACAGGGCTGTCCGATGGCTACACCTTC

size: .
V: TRBV27
D: .
J: TRBJ2-3
CDR3: CASSLSKLGTQYF
DNA: TGTGCCAGCAGTTTATCGAAACTCGGTACGCAGTATTTT

size: .
V: TRBV28
D: TRBD1
J: TRBJ2-3
CDR3: CASSPGGAVATDTQYF
DNA: TGTGCCAGCAGTCCAGGGGGCGCGGTGGCCACAGATACGCAGTATTTT

size: once
V: TRBV13
D: .
J: TRBJ2-2
CDR3: CASSQPGTIGARELFF
DNA: TGTGCCAGCAGCCAGCCGGGGACAATAGGGGCAAGGGAGCTGTTTTTT

size: .
V: TRBV7-3
D: .
J: TRBJ1-4
CDR3: CASSLGGNEKLFF
DNA: TGTGCCAGCAGCTTGGGGGGGAATGAAAAACTGTTTTTT

size: .
V: TRBV11-2
D: TRBD1
J: TRBJ2-3
CDR3: CASSFRDRGTDTQYF
DNA: TGTGCCAGCAGCTTCCGTGACAGGGGCACAGATACGCAGTATTTT

size: .
V: TRBV9
D: TRBD2
J: TRBJ2-1
CDR3: CASSSGTSGASSYNEQFF
DNA: TGTGCCAGCAGCTCAGGGACTAGCGGGGCTAGCTCCTACAATGAGCAGTTCTTC

size: .
V: TRBV15
D: .
J: TRBJ1-1
CDR3: CATSRVFVNTEAFF
DNA: TGTGCCACCAGCAGAGTTTTCGTGAACACTGAAGCTTTCTTT

size: once
V: TRBV10-1
D: .
J: TRBJ2-2
CDR3: CASSPGVNTGELFF
DNA: TGCGCCAGCTCCCCGGGAGTAAACACCGGGGAGCTGTTTTTT

size: .
V: TRBV7-9
D: TRBD1
J: TRBJ2-6
CDR3: CASRPGQGAVGANVLTF
DNA: TGTGCCAGCAGGCCGGGACAGGGGGCAGTTGGGGCCAACGTCCTGACTTTC

size: .
V: TRBV30
D: TRBD1
J: TRBJ2-5
CDR3: CAWSPLGQQETQYF
DNA: TGTGCCTGGAGCCCACTGGGACAGCAAGAGACCCAGTACTTC

size: once
V: TRBV19
D: .
J: TRBJ1-2
CDR3: CASSLERVYGYTF
DNA: TGTGCCAGTAGTTTGGAGCGAGTCTATGGCTACACCTTC